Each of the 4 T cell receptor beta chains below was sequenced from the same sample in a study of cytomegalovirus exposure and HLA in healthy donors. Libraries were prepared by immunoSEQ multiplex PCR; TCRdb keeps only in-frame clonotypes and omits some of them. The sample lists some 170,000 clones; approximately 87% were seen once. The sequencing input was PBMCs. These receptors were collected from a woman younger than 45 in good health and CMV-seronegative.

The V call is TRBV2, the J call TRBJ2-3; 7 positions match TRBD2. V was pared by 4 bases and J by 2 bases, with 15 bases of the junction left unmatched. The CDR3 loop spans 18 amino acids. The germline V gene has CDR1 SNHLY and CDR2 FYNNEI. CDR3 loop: CASSGQAGPWYPTDTQYF. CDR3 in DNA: TGTGCCAGCAGTGGGCAAGCGGGACCCTGGTACCCCACAGATACGCAGTATTTT.

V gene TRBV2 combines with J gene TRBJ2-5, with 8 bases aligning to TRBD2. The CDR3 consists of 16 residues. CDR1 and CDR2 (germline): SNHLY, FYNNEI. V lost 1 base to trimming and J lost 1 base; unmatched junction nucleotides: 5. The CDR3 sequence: CASSEGLAGSQETQYF. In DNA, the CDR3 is TGTGCCAGCAGTGAAGGCTTAGCGGGGTCCCAAGAGACCCAGTACTTC.

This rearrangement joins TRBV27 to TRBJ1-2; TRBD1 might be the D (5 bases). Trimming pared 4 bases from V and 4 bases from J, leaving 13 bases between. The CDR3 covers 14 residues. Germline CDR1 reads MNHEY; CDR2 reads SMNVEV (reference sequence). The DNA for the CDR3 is TGTGCCAGCAGTTCGCAGGGATCGGCCTATGGCTACACCTTC. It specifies CASSSQGSAYGYTF.

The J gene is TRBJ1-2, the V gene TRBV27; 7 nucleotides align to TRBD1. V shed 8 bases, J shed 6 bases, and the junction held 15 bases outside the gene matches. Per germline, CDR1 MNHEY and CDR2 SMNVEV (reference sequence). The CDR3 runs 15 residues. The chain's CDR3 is CASQGTANPQNGYTF. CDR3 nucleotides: TGTGCCAGCCAAGGGACAGCCAATCCTCAAAATGGCTACACCTTC.